These 23 T cell receptor beta chains share one sample of origin, sequenced in a study of blood T cell repertoires in COVID-19. Clones were sequenced by immunoSEQ multiplex PCR, and TCRdb holds only the in-frame ones, with some missing. The sample yields 60,000 to 75,000 clones, 88% seen once. The sequenced sample was peripheral blood. The receptor set was obtained from a human donor in a cohort sampled during active COVID-19.

The chain couples TRBV11-2 to TRBJ2-1; weak D call: TRBD2 (7 bases). This CDR3 is built from 15 residues. Germline CDR1 and CDR2: SGHAT and FQNNGV. Deletions cut 4 bases from V and 9 bases from J, with 19 bases between. In nucleotides, the CDR3 is TGTGCCAGCAGCTACGAGTGGGGGGGCCTTGGTGAGCAGTTCTTC. Encoded protein: CASSYEWGGLGEQFF.

The chain recombines TRBV7-8 with TRBJ1-1; a weak D match, TRBD1 (6 bases). Per germline, CDR1 SGHVS and CDR2 FQNEAQ. Between the trimmed V and J ends, which lost 8 bases and 0 bases, there was a span of 10 bases. This CDR3 has 13 residues. CDR3 sequence: CASRQEVNTEAFF. The CDR3 nucleotides are TGTGCCAGCCGACAGGAGGTGAACACTGAAGCTTTCTTT.

The CDR3 reads CASSPQGYDSPLHF. CDR3 nucleotide sequence: TGTGCCAGCAGCCCGCAGGGATACGATTCACCCCTCCACTTT. The chain links TRBV7-9 to TRBJ1-6; a possible D gene is TRBD1 (5 bases). Trimming cost V 5 bases and J 8 bases, with 13 bases left between them. This CDR3 comprises 14 residues. CDR1 SEHNR and CDR2 FQNEAQ come from the germline V gene (reference sequence).

This clone was seen a few times. The chain couples TRBV27 to TRBJ2-7; D is perhaps TRBD2 (6 bases). The CDR3 spans 16 residues. CDR1 and CDR2 (germline): MNHEY, SMNVEV (reference sequence). V was clipped by 1 base and J by 2 bases, with 15 bases between them. CDR3 residues: CASSLFGSGLTYEQYF. Written as DNA, the CDR3 is TGTGCCAGCAGTTTATTTGGTAGCGGCCTTACCTACGAGCAGTACTTC.

This chain links TRBV4-2 with TRBJ2-3, with TRBD2 identical over 9 bases. With V trimmed by 1 base and J by 1 base, 0 bases remained unmatched. This CDR3 spans 15 amino acids. Germline-derived CDR1 and CDR2 are LGHNA and YNFKEQ. The CDR3 sequence is CASSQVAGGTDTQYF. The CDR3, as DNA: TGTGCCAGCAGCCAAGTAGCGGGGGGCACAGATACGCAGTATTTT.

The rearrangement joins TRBV4-1 to TRBJ2-1; possible D gene TRBD2, 5 bases. Germline lookup yields CDR1 MGHRA and CDR2 YSYEKL. The ends were cut back, 0 bases at V and 0 bases at J, with 12 bases in the middle. This CDR3 is built from 17 residues. The CDR3 protein is CASSQEGSGNSYNEQFF. The CDR3 DNA reads as TGCGCCAGCAGCCAAGAGGGGAGCGGTAACTCCTACAATGAGCAGTTCTTC.

This rearrangement joins TRBV6-5 to TRBJ1-1, with 9 positions matching TRBD1. Germline trimming cut 9 bases from V and 5 bases from J; bases unmatched to any gene: 4. The CDR3 totals 12 residues. Germline CDR1 MNHEY, CDR2 SVGAGI. CDR3 in amino acids: CARGGTGTEAFF. The DNA for the CDR3 is TGTGCCAGGGGGGGGACAGGGACTGAAGCTTTCTTT.

The V and J genes are TRBV5-8 and TRBJ2-2, with 9 bases matching TRBD1. The CDR3 has 14 amino acids. V shed 4 bases, J shed 8 bases, and the junction held 6 bases outside the gene matches. Per the germline V gene, CDR1 is SGHTS and CDR2 is YDEGEE. The CDR3 reads CASSKGDRAGELFF. CDR3 sequence (DNA): TGTGCCAGCAGCAAGGGGGACAGGGCTGGGGAGCTGTTTTTT. Full variable domain (remainder filled in from reference TRBV5-8 and TRBJ2-2): EAGVTQSPTHLIKTRGQQATLRCSPISGHTSVYWYQQALGLGLQFLLWYDEGEERNRGNFPPRFSGRQFPNYSSELNVNALELEDSALYLCASSKGDRAGELFFGEGSRLTVL.

CDR3 bases: TGTGCCAGCAGCTTAGGGGCAGGGTCCGAGACCCAGTACTTC. Protein sequence: CASSLGAGSETQYF. The rearrangement uses TRBV5-6 and TRBJ2-5; tentatively, D is TRBD1 (5 bases). Germline values: CDR1 SGHDT, CDR2 YYEEEE. Deletions cut 2 bases from V and 5 bases from J, with 13 bases between. The CDR3 sequence is 14 residues long. The full variable domain, its missing parts supplied by reference TRBV5-6 and TRBJ2-5, is DAGVTQSPTHLIKTRGQQVTLRCSPKSGHDTVSWYQQALGQGPQFIFQYYEEEERQRGNFPDRFSGHQFPNYSSELNVNALLLGDSALYLCASSLGAGSETQYFGPGTRLLVL.

This sequence joins TRBV15 and TRBJ2-1, with 11 bases lining up with TRBD2. CDR1 and CDR2 from the germline V gene are LNHNV and YYDKDF (reference sequence). CDR3 size: 16 residues. Germline trimming cut 3 bases from V and 6 bases from J; bases unmatched to any gene: 7. The CDR3 DNA follows: TGTGCCACCAGCAGGAATTTAGCGGGAGGGGGCAATGAGCAGTTCTTC. Protein: CATSRNLAGGGNEQFF.

This chain links TRBV19 with TRBJ1-5, with D possibly matching TRBD1 (6 bases). Per germline, CDR1 LNHDA and CDR2 SQIVND (reference sequence). Deletions cut 3 bases from V and 2 bases from J, with 14 bases between. This CDR3 region has 16 residues. CDR3 residues: CASSIVGAGGNQPQHF. As DNA, the CDR3 is TGTGCCAGTAGTATTGTGGGGGCCGGGGGCAATCAGCCCCAGCATTTT. Full variable domain (outside the CDR3, taken from reference TRBV19 and TRBJ1-5): DGGITQSPKYLFRKEGQNVTLSCEQNLNHDAMYWYRQDPGQGLRLIYYSQIVNDFQKGDIAEGYSVSREKKESFPLTVTSAQKNPTAFYLCASSIVGAGGNQPQHFGDGTRLSIL.

The chain couples TRBV21-1 to TRBJ2-2; the table's D gene call, TRBD2, was not cross checked with the DNA. TRBV21-1 is shown as a pseudogene. The CDR3 length is 18 residues. Here the CDR3 reads CASSKGLAGGPNTGELFF. The CDR3 DNA reads TGTGCCAGCAGCAAGGGACTAGCGGGGGGTCCGAACACCGGGGAGCTGTTTTTT.

V and J are TRBV7-8 and TRBJ2-3; a weak D match, TRBD1 (5 bases). This CDR3 is 15 amino acids long. Trimming removed 1 base at V and 3 bases at J, with 11 bases between. Per the germline V gene, CDR1 is SGHVS and CDR2 is FQNEAQ. This CDR3 reads CASSLEGAVTDTQYF. DNA of the CDR3: TGTGCCAGCAGCTTAGAAGGGGCCGTTACAGATACGCAGTATTTT.

This rearrangement joins TRBV6-5 to TRBJ2-5; maybe TRBD2 (8 bases). CDR3 length: 16 amino acids. V was clipped by 1 base and J by 5 bases, with 17 bases between them. Germline CDR1 MNHEY, CDR2 SVGAGI. The CDR3 spells CASSYWEGAGGETQYF. CDR3 nucleotide sequence: TGTGCCAGCAGTTACTGGGAGGGGGCGGGGGGTGAGACCCAGTACTTC.

The chain links TRBV5-4 to TRBJ2-7, with a possible D match to TRBD2 (7 bases). Per germline, CDR1 SGHNT and CDR2 YYREEE (reference sequence). With 0 bases removed from V and 6 bases from J, the gap between germline ends came to 13 bases. CDR3 length: 14 residues. As DNA, the CDR3 is TGTGCCAGCAGCTTGGCGGGGGGCGCGGGCGAGCAGTACTTC. It is translated as CASSLAGGAGEQYF.

The chain recombines TRBV19 with TRBJ1-2; perhaps TRBD1 as D (5 bases). The V end was cut by 0 bases, the J end by 2 bases, with 7 bases between. The germline V gene has CDR1 LNHDA and CDR2 SQIVND (reference sequence). The CDR3 consists of 14 residues. The CDR3 is CASSIETANYGYTF. DNA for the CDR3: TGTGCCAGTAGTATAGAGACAGCCAACTATGGCTACACCTTC.

The chain uses TRBV18 and TRBJ1-1; weak D call: TRBD1 (6 bases). The germline gives CDR1 KGHSH, CDR2 LQKENI. Trimming left V 4 bases short and J 0 bases short, with 12 bases between. The CDR3 totals 15 residues. In DNA form, the CDR3 reads TGTGCCAGCTCACAGGGACACACGATGAACACTGAAGCTTTCTTT. Its protein is CASSQGHTMNTEAFF. Based on the CDR3 plus reference TRBV18 and TRBJ1-1, the full variable domain is NAGVMQNPRHLVRRRGQEARLRCSPMKGHSHVYWYRQLPEEGLKFMVYLQKENIIDESGMPKERFSAEFPKEGPSILRIQQVVRGDSAAYFCASSQGHTMNTEAFFGQGTRLTVV.

The chain recombines TRBV6-5 with TRBJ2-3, with TRBD1 matching 9 bases. The CDR3 has 14 residues. Germline trimming cut 11 bases from V and 1 base from J; bases unmatched to any gene: 7. Looked up from germline, CDR1 is MNHEY and CDR2 is SVGAGI. CDR3 coding DNA: TGTGCCGGGGCCCGGACAGGGGGCACAGATACGCAGTATTTT. Translated: CAGARTGGTDTQYF.

This clone has only a few counts. The chain uses TRBV2 and TRBJ2-7; D is unclear. Germline loops: CDR1 SNHLY, CDR2 FYNNEI. This CDR3 spans 14 amino acids. V was pared by 1 base and J by 0 bases, with 7 bases between. CDR3 bases: TGTGCCAGCAGTGAAGACCTAAGCTCCTACGAGCAGTACTTC. Translation: CASSEDLSSYEQYF.

In its sample, this clone was seen once. The rearrangement uses TRBV6-5 and TRBJ2-1; weak D call: TRBD1 (5 bases). Germline CDR1 and CDR2: MNHEY and SVGAGI. The ends were cut back, 0 bases at V and 2 bases at J, with 11 bases in the middle. The CDR3 length is 16 residues. The CDR3 protein is CASSYSTVLTYNEQFF. CDR3 sequence (DNA): TGTGCCAGCAGTTACTCGACAGTACTCACCTACAATGAGCAGTTCTTC.

The rearrangement joins TRBV28 to TRBJ2-5; TRBD1 matches 11 bases. After removal of 4 bases from V and 4 bases from J, the junction contained 5 bases not matched to a gene. Germline V gene lookup returns CDR1 MDHEN and CDR2 SYDVKM. This CDR3 comprises 15 residues. Written as DNA, the CDR3 is TGTGCCAGCAGTTCGGGACAGGGGGGAGGAGAGACCCAGTACTTC. Protein product: CASSSGQGGGETQYF.

This sequence joins TRBV7-6 and TRBJ2-1; 8 bases are shared with TRBD1. Germline V gives CDR1 SGHVS, CDR2 FNYEAQ. The CDR3 spans 16 residues. The J segment lost 1 base and the V segment lost 4 bases, leaving 6 bases of the junction unmatched. CDR3 DNA sequence: TGTGCCAGCAGCTCTGGACAGGGACGGTCCTACAATGAGCAGTTCTTC. Amino acid sequence: CASSSGQGRSYNEQFF.

The V and J genes are TRBV21-1 and TRBJ1-2; the table names TRBD1, a call not compared with the DNA. TRBV21-1 is a recognized pseudogene. The CDR3 is 15 residues long. The CDR3 bases are TGTGCCAGCAGCTACGGGACAGCGCCTAACTATGGCTACACCTTC. This translates into CASSYGTAPNYGYTF.